The rows below give T cell receptor beta chains drawn from one sample of a study of early T cells in non-severe SARS-CoV-2 infection. TCRdb reprocessed the 5' RACE reads via MiXCR and lists one record per CDR3 protein. This sample yields tens of thousands of distinct CDR3 sequences, of which 10% are seen a single time; under 9% belongs to the top ten. The sequencing sample was made of whole blood. Every receptor here comes from an adult who was a healthcare worker with PCR-confirmed SARS-CoV-2 infection or an uninfected control (not recorded which). Each CDR3 is given with its conserved first and last residue. Each record gives: V gene, J gene, clone size, D gene, CDR3 protein, CDR3 DNA. A D gene is named only where the DNA matches it firmly. Expanded clones are given a class, and other clones once, few, many or no size at all.

v_gene: TRBV29-1; j_gene: TRBJ2-3; abundance: .; d_gene: .; CDR3aa: CSAPLGDTQYF; CDR3nt: TGCAGCGCCCCTCTGGGAGATACGCAGTATTTT
v_gene: TRBV29-1; j_gene: TRBJ1-1; abundance: few; d_gene: .; CDR3aa: CSVERALEAFF; CDR3nt: TGCAGCGTTGAACGGGCACTTGAAGCTTTCTTT
v_gene: TRBV19; j_gene: TRBJ2-3; abundance: .; d_gene: .; CDR3aa: CASSSHLNTQYF; CDR3nt: TGTGCCAGTAGTTCGCACCTAAATACGCAGTATTTT
v_gene: TRBV5-1; j_gene: TRBJ1-1; abundance: many; d_gene: .; CDR3aa: CASSWGAGVNTEAFF; CDR3nt: TGCGCCAGCAGCTGGGGCGCAGGGGTGAACACTGAAGCTTTCTTT
v_gene: TRBV9; j_gene: TRBJ2-2; abundance: many; d_gene: .; CDR3aa: CASSHAGQGNIGELFF; CDR3nt: TGTGCCAGCAGCCACGCTGGGCAGGGTAATATCGGGGAGCTGTTTTTT
v_gene: TRBV9; j_gene: TRBJ2-7; abundance: .; d_gene: .; CDR3aa: CASSEVGGLSEQYF; CDR3nt: TGTGCCAGCAGCGAGGTAGGGGGGCTCAGCGAGCAGTACTTC
v_gene: TRBV6-6; j_gene: TRBJ1-2; abundance: .; d_gene: .; CDR3aa: CASSRGGTSNYGYTF; CDR3nt: TGTGCCAGCAGCAGGGGTGGGACCTCTAACTATGGCTACACCTTC
v_gene: TRBV7-3; j_gene: TRBJ2-1; abundance: many; d_gene: .; CDR3aa: CASSLAPQNEQFF; CDR3nt: TGTGCCAGCAGCTTAGCCCCACAAAATGAGCAGTTCTTC
v_gene: TRBV5-1; j_gene: TRBJ2-7; abundance: few; d_gene: TRBD2; CDR3aa: CASRLAGDPYEQYF; CDR3nt: TGCGCCAGCAGGTTAGCGGGAGACCCCTACGAGCAGTACTTC
v_gene: TRBV11-2; j_gene: TRBJ2-3; abundance: many; d_gene: TRBD2; CDR3aa: CATRTSGSYDTQYF; CDR3nt: TGTGCCACCCGGACTAGCGGGAGTTACGATACGCAGTATTTT
v_gene: TRBV3-1; j_gene: TRBJ2-5; abundance: many; d_gene: .; CDR3aa: CASSPGLQTSQYF; CDR3nt: TGTGCCAGCAGCCCGGGACTCCAGACGTCCCAGTACTTC
v_gene: TRBV25-1; j_gene: TRBJ1-2; abundance: few; d_gene: TRBD1; CDR3aa: CASRRTGLLNYGYTF; CDR3nt: TGTGCCAGCAGGAGGACAGGGCTACTCAACTATGGCTACACCTTC
v_gene: TRBV3-1; j_gene: TRBJ2-7; abundance: few; d_gene: .; CDR3aa: CASSQDATTYEQYF; CDR3nt: TGTGCCAGCAGCCAAGATGCGACAACCTACGAGCAGTACTTC
v_gene: TRBV6-2/TRBV6-3; j_gene: TRBJ2-2; abundance: .; d_gene: TRBD1; CDR3aa: CASSYSWTGANTGELFF; CDR3nt: TGTGCCAGCAGTTACTCTTGGACAGGGGCGAACACCGGGGAGCTGTTTTTT
v_gene: TRBV10-3; j_gene: TRBJ2-2; abundance: .; d_gene: TRBD2; CDR3aa: CAISDWRERSTGELFF; CDR3nt: TGTGCCATCAGTGACTGGCGGGAGCGTAGTACCGGGGAGCTGTTTTTT
v_gene: TRBV20-1; j_gene: TRBJ1-4; abundance: many; d_gene: .; CDR3aa: CSARISGNNEKLFF; CDR3nt: TGCAGTGCTAGAATAAGCGGTAATAATGAAAAACTGTTTTTT
v_gene: TRBV6-6; j_gene: TRBJ1-4; abundance: .; d_gene: TRBD1; CDR3aa: CASSYRTGATPTNEKLFF; CDR3nt: TGTGCCAGCAGTTACCGGACAGGGGCGACCCCAACTAATGAAAAACTGTTTTTT
v_gene: TRBV12-3/TRBV12-4; j_gene: TRBJ2-5; abundance: many; d_gene: TRBD2; CDR3aa: CASTLPREETQYF; CDR3nt: TGTGCCAGCACCCTCCCGCGGGAGGAGACCCAGTACTTC
v_gene: TRBV7-9; j_gene: TRBJ2-1; abundance: many; d_gene: .; CDR3aa: CASSPGSPMEQFF; CDR3nt: TGTGCCAGCAGCCCCGGATCCCCAATGGAGCAGTTCTTC
v_gene: TRBV10-3; j_gene: TRBJ2-3; abundance: many; d_gene: TRBD2; CDR3aa: CAISGGLATDTQYF; CDR3nt: TGTGCCATCAGTGGGGGACTAGCTACAGATACGCAGTATTTT
v_gene: TRBV27; j_gene: TRBJ2-2; abundance: few; d_gene: .; CDR3aa: CASSPPADTGELFF; CDR3nt: TGTGCCAGCAGTCCCCCCGCGGACACCGGGGAGCTGTTTTTT
v_gene: TRBV20-1; j_gene: TRBJ1-5; abundance: .; d_gene: .; CDR3aa: CSARDPGGLREQPQHF; CDR3nt: TGCAGTGCTAGAGATCCTGGGGGCTTAAGAGAGCAGCCCCAGCATTTT
v_gene: TRBV12-3/TRBV12-4; j_gene: TRBJ2-2; abundance: few; d_gene: TRBD2; CDR3aa: CASSLAETNTGELFF; CDR3nt: TGTGCCAGCAGCCTAGCGGAGACAAACACCGGGGAGCTGTTTTTT
v_gene: TRBV7-6; j_gene: TRBJ2-1; abundance: few; d_gene: TRBD2; CDR3aa: CASSGFGDYYNEQFF; CDR3nt: TGTGCCAGCAGCGGGTTTGGGGACTACTACAATGAGCAGTTCTTC
v_gene: TRBV5-5; j_gene: TRBJ2-6; abundance: once; d_gene: .; CDR3aa: CASSLFDRGSGANVLTF; CDR3nt: TGTGCCAGCAGCTTATTTGACAGAGGATCTGGGGCCAACGTCCTGACTTTC
v_gene: TRBV15; j_gene: TRBJ1-1; abundance: many; d_gene: TRBD1; CDR3aa: CATSDRGRGGNTEAFF; CDR3nt: TGTGCCACCAGCGACAGGGGGCGCGGCGGGAACACTGAAGCTTTCTTT
v_gene: TRBV7-2; j_gene: TRBJ2-1; abundance: few; d_gene: TRBD2; CDR3aa: CASSRSGSDNEQFF; CDR3nt: TGTGCCAGCAGCCGTAGCGGGAGCGACAATGAGCAGTTCTTC
v_gene: TRBV18; j_gene: TRBJ2-5; abundance: .; d_gene: .; CDR3aa: CASSPIPQETQYF; CDR3nt: TGTGCCAGCTCACCAATTCCCCAAGAGACCCAGTACTTC
v_gene: TRBV21-1; j_gene: TRBJ1-1; abundance: few; d_gene: .; CDR3aa: CASSKVGEKAFF; CDR3nt: TGTGCCAGCAGCAAAGTAGGGGAGAAAGCTTTCTTT
v_gene: TRBV18; j_gene: TRBJ1-6; abundance: many; d_gene: TRBD1; CDR3aa: CASSLWGQENSPLHF; CDR3nt: TGTGCCAGCTCACTCTGGGGACAGGAAAATTCACCCCTCCACTTT
v_gene: TRBV2; j_gene: TRBJ1-5; abundance: few; d_gene: .; CDR3aa: CASSSRQKTNQPQHF; CDR3nt: TGTGCCAGCAGTTCTCGACAGAAAACGAATCAGCCCCAGCATTTT
v_gene: TRBV20-1; j_gene: TRBJ1-1; abundance: .; d_gene: .; CDR3aa: CSARDPLGGRHTEAFF; CDR3nt: TGCAGTGCTAGAGATCCTCTGGGGGGCCGTCACACTGAAGCTTTCTTT
v_gene: TRBV12-3/TRBV12-4; j_gene: TRBJ2-2; abundance: many; d_gene: .; CDR3aa: CASSLGPWLTSNTGELFF; CDR3nt: TGTGCCAGCAGTTTAGGCCCGTGGTTAACGTCGAACACCGGGGAGCTGTTTTTT
v_gene: TRBV2; j_gene: TRBJ2-7; abundance: many; d_gene: TRBD2; CDR3aa: CASSEVLASGVYEQYF; CDR3nt: TGTGCCAGCAGTGAAGTCTTGGCTAGCGGGGTCTACGAGCAGTACTTC
v_gene: TRBV20-1; j_gene: TRBJ1-1; abundance: .; d_gene: .; CDR3aa: CSASGQKTVNTEAFF; CDR3nt: TGCAGTGCTAGTGGCCAAAAGACGGTGAACACTGAAGCTTTCTTT
v_gene: TRBV15; j_gene: TRBJ2-1; abundance: many; d_gene: TRBD2; CDR3aa: CATSRGSGGPNNEQFF; CDR3nt: TGTGCCACCAGCCGAGGGAGCGGGGGCCCTAACAATGAGCAGTTCTTC
v_gene: TRBV10-1; j_gene: TRBJ1-2; abundance: .; d_gene: .; CDR3aa: CASSDSGYNYGYTF; CDR3nt: TGCGCCAGCAGTGATTCGGGTTATAACTATGGCTACACCTTC
v_gene: TRBV10-3; j_gene: TRBJ2-7; abundance: .; d_gene: TRBD2; CDR3aa: CAIGTSGGSYEQYF; CDR3nt: TGTGCCATCGGGACTAGCGGGGGCTCCTACGAGCAGTACTTC
v_gene: TRBV7-2; j_gene: TRBJ2-3; abundance: .; d_gene: .; CDR3aa: CASSLRAGTDTQYF; CDR3nt: TGTGCCAGCAGCTTAAGGGCGGGAACAGATACGCAGTATTTT
v_gene: TRBV7-2; j_gene: TRBJ1-5; abundance: many; d_gene: .; CDR3aa: CASSRVGGNQPQHF; CDR3nt: TGTGCCAGCAGCCGGGTAGGGGGCAATCAGCCCCAGCATTTT
v_gene: TRBV5-1; j_gene: TRBJ2-5; abundance: many; d_gene: TRBD2; CDR3aa: CASSASGTSEETQYF; CDR3nt: TGCGCCAGCAGCGCCTCCGGGACTAGCGAAGAGACCCAGTACTTC
v_gene: TRBV10-3; j_gene: TRBJ2-7; abundance: many; d_gene: TRBD2; CDR3aa: CAISGTSDYEQYF; CDR3nt: TGTGCCATCAGTGGGACTAGCGATTACGAGCAGTACTTC
v_gene: TRBV5-6; j_gene: TRBJ1-5; abundance: once; d_gene: .; CDR3aa: CASSLGNNQPQHF; CDR3nt: TGTGCCAGCAGCTTGGGAAATAATCAGCCCCAGCATTTT
v_gene: TRBV7-9; j_gene: TRBJ1-6; abundance: few; d_gene: .; CDR3aa: CASSQNNNSPLHF; CDR3nt: TGTGCCAGCAGCCAGAACAATAATTCACCCCTCCACTTT
v_gene: TRBV29-1; j_gene: TRBJ2-5; abundance: .; d_gene: TRBD1; CDR3aa: CSVEGTVQETQYF; CDR3nt: TGCAGCGTTGAGGGGACAGTTCAAGAGACCCAGTACTTC
v_gene: TRBV18; j_gene: TRBJ1-2; abundance: few; d_gene: .; CDR3aa: CASSPQESYGYTF; CDR3nt: TGTGCCAGCTCACCACAGGAATCCTATGGCTACACCTTC
v_gene: TRBV4-3; j_gene: TRBJ1-2; abundance: many; d_gene: .; CDR3aa: CASSTRHADYGYTF; CDR3nt: TGCGCCAGCAGCACCCGACACGCTGACTATGGCTACACCTTC
v_gene: TRBV7-2; j_gene: TRBJ2-5; abundance: few; d_gene: .; CDR3aa: CASSFNRAETQYF; CDR3nt: TGTGCCAGCAGCTTTAACAGGGCTGAGACCCAGTACTTC
v_gene: TRBV5-1; j_gene: TRBJ1-6; abundance: .; d_gene: TRBD1; CDR3aa: CASRPTGLPSPLHF; CDR3nt: TGCGCCAGCCGCCCGACAGGGTTACCTTCACCCCTCCACTTT
v_gene: TRBV11-2; j_gene: TRBJ1-3; abundance: many; d_gene: .; CDR3aa: CASSLRVSGNTIYF; CDR3nt: TGTGCCAGCAGCCTCAGGGTTTCTGGAAACACCATATATTTT
v_gene: TRBV5-6; j_gene: TRBJ1-2; abundance: few; d_gene: .; CDR3aa: CASSFPPGGIVYGYTF; CDR3nt: TGTGCCAGCAGCTTCCCTCCCGGGGGGATAGTCTATGGCTACACCTTC
v_gene: TRBV18; j_gene: TRBJ2-2; abundance: few; d_gene: .; CDR3aa: CASSPGTLELFF; CDR3nt: TGTGCCAGCTCACCCGGGACATTGGAGCTGTTTTTT